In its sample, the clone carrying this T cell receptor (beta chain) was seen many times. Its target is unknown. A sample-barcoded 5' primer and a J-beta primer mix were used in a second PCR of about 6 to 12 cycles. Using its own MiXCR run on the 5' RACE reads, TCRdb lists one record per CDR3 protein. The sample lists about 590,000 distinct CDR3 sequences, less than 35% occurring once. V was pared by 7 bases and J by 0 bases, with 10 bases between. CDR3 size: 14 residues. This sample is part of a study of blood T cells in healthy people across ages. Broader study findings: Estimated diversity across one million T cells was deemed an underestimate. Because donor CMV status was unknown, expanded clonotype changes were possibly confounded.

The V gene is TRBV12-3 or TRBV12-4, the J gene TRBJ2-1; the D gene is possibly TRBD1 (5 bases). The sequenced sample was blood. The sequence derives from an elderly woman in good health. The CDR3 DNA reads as TGTGCCAGCATTAAGGGGTTCTCCTACAATGAGCAGTTCTTC. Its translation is CASIKGFSYNEQFF.